These 25 T cell receptor beta chains came from one sample sequenced in a study of blood T cell repertoires in COVID-19. The table came from immunoSEQ multiplex PCR; TCRdb's copy has only in-frame clones and leaves some out. The sample has 280,000 or so clones, about nine tenths seen once. The sequencing sample was made of peripheral blood. All receptors derive from a woman aged 25 to 39 who had recovered from COVID-19.

This clone has only a few counts. V gene TRBV6-1 combines with J gene TRBJ1-2; possible D gene TRBD1, 5 bases. V dropped 0 bases and J dropped 3 bases, with 11 bases sitting between them. The length of the CDR3 is 15 residues. CDR1 is MNHNS and CDR2 is SASEGT in the germline V gene. In DNA form, the CDR3 reads TGTGCCAGCAGTGAAGCGCCGGGGGGGGACTATGGCTACACCTTC. It yields the protein CASSEAPGGDYGYTF.

This sequence joins TRBV7-9 and TRBJ2-2, with D tentatively TRBD1 (6 bases). Deletions cut 2 bases from V and 7 bases from J, with 8 bases between. Germline lookup yields CDR1 SEHNR and CDR2 FQNEAQ (reference sequence). CDR3 length: 13 residues. The DNA of the CDR3 is TGTGCCAGCAGCTTAAGAGGGGGCGGGGAGCTGTTTTTT. It specifies CASSLRGGGELFF.

The chain couples TRBV19 to TRBJ1-4; TRBD1 aligns across 10 bases. Trimming removed 3 bases from V and 0 bases from J; junction bases left unmatched: 1. This CDR3 spans 16 amino acids. From germline, CDR1 is LNHDA and CDR2 SQIVND (reference sequence). CDR3 sequence (DNA): TGTGCCAGTAGTATTGGACAGGGGGCAACTAATGAAAAACTGTTTTTT. Amino acid sequence: CASSIGQGATNEKLFF.

The rearrangement joins TRBV9 to TRBJ1-1; tentative D call: TRBD1 (5 bases). The V gene lost 3 bases and the J gene lost 1 base, with 22 bases spanning the gap. Germline CDR1 SGDLS, CDR2 YYNGEE. This CDR3 is built from 18 residues. DNA of the CDR3: TGTGCCAGCAGCGCGCTAGATCCCCGGGACTACCGGAACACTGAAGCTTTCTTT. It encodes CASSALDPRDYRNTEAFF.

The V gene is TRBV27, the J gene TRBJ1-2, with D uncertain. Germline CDR1 reads MNHEY; CDR2 reads SMNVEV (reference sequence). V dropped 3 bases and J dropped 4 bases, with 9 bases sitting between them. This CDR3 spans 13 amino acids. For the CDR3, the DNA is TGTGCCAGCAGTTTTCGAGGAGCCTATGGCTACACCTTC. This codes for CASSFRGAYGYTF.

The chain joins TRBV19 to TRBJ1-2, with 8 nucleotides matching TRBD1. Germline CDR1 is LNHDA and CDR2 is SQIVND (reference sequence). V shed 7 bases, J shed 4 bases, and the junction held 8 bases outside the gene matches. The CDR3 consists of 14 residues. The CDR3 region is CASTPLQGVYGYTF. The CDR3 DNA is TGTGCCAGTACTCCTTTACAGGGGGTCTATGGCTACACCTTC. The whole variable domain, remainder taken from reference TRBV19 and TRBJ1-2, is DGGITQSPKYLFRKEGQNVTLSCEQNLNHDAMYWYRQDPGQGLRLIYYSQIVNDFQKGDIAEGYSVSREKKESFPLTVTSAQKNPTAFYLCASTPLQGVYGYTFGSGTRLTVV.

V is TRBV18 and J is TRBJ2-1; 8 nucleotides align to TRBD2. V trimming: 3 bases; J trimming: 1 base; junction bases outside the gene matches: 2. CDR3 length: 15 residues. Germline CDR1 reads KGHSH; CDR2 reads LQKENI. The CDR3 nucleotides read TGTGCCAGCTCACCTACTAGCGGTTCCTACAATGAGCAGTTCTTC. This sequence encodes CASSPTSGSYNEQFF.

This clone was seen once. Different DNA sequences within this sample yield the same CDR3. The chain couples TRBV9 to TRBJ2-1; D uncertain. V gave up 0 bases and J gave up 5 bases, with 3 bases separating them. Per germline, CDR1 SGDLS and CDR2 YYNGEE. The CDR3 is 12 residues long. The CDR3 here is CASSVADNEQFF. The CDR3 DNA sequence: TGTGCCAGCAGCGTAGCGGACAATGAGCAGTTCTTC.

Only one count was recorded for this clone. This chain joins TRBV6-2 or TRBV6-3 and TRBJ1-5; 8 bases are a match to TRBD1. J gave up 3 bases and V 5 bases, and 6 bases lay outside the gene matches. The CDR3 sequence is 15 residues long. CDR1 is MNHEY and CDR2 is SVGEGT in the germline V gene. The CDR3: CASSLRTGYNQPQHF. The CDR3 DNA sequence: TGTGCCAGCAGTCTACGGACAGGGTACAATCAGCCCCAGCATTTT.

This clone was observed at least ten times. This chain uses TRBV3-1 (or the pseudogene TRBV3-2) with TRBJ2-3, with D perhaps TRBD2 (6 bases). V was trimmed by 1 base and J by 4 bases, leaving 12 bases between them. The CDR3 sequence is 15 residues long. Germline V lookup: CDR1 LGHDT, CDR2 YNNKEL (reference sequence). CDR3 nucleotides: TGTGCCAGCAGCCAAGGCCCAGGCGGGGCAGATACGCAGTATTTT. Its protein is CASSQGPGGADTQYF.

The chain links TRBV6-2 or TRBV6-3 to TRBJ1-6, with 7 bases aligning to TRBD1. CDR1 and CDR2 (germline): MNHEY, SVGEGT. The CDR3 is 17 residues long. Unmatched junction bases numbered 12, after V lost 2 bases and J lost 8 bases. The CDR3 sequence: CASSYENDREEDSPLHF. DNA for the CDR3: TGTGCCAGCAGTTACGAGAACGACAGGGAGGAAGATTCACCCCTCCACTTT.

The J gene is TRBJ2-2, the V gene TRBV19; 7 nucleotides line up with TRBD1. The junction had 12 bases not matched to a gene; V was cut back by 1 base and J by 4 bases. Germline V gives CDR1 LNHDA, CDR2 SQIVND (reference sequence). This CDR3 has 18 amino acids. The CDR3 loop reads CASSIGGLQGRGTGELFF. For the CDR3, the DNA is TGTGCCAGTAGTATAGGAGGGTTACAGGGGCGCGGCACCGGGGAGCTGTTTTTT.

The rearrangement joins TRBV11-1 to TRBJ2-5; D may be TRBD1 (6 bases). The germline V gene encodes CDR1 SGHAT and CDR2 FQDESV (reference sequence). Trimming took off 4 bases at V and 2 bases at J, with 8 bases between the two ends. CDR3 length: 13 amino acids. This chain's CDR3 is CASSSTGQETQYF. The CDR3, as DNA: TGTGCCAGCAGCTCGACAGGTCAAGAGACCCAGTACTTC.

The chain carries TRBV4-1 and TRBJ2-7, with TRBD2 as a possible D gene (5 bases). The V gene's germline CDR1 is MGHRA and CDR2 YSYEKL. The length of the CDR3 is 15 residues. The V gene lost 0 bases and the J gene lost 2 bases, with 11 bases spanning the gap. The CDR3 DNA follows: TGCGCCAGCAGCCAAGATTCGGAACTAGCCTACGAGCAGTACTTC. Its translation is CASSQDSELAYEQYF.

This chain links TRBV19 with TRBJ2-1; D perhaps matches TRBD2 (5 bases). CDR1 is LNHDA, CDR2 SQIVND, per germline (reference sequence). V was cut by 4 bases and J by 1 base, with 5 bases left in between. This CDR3 comprises 13 residues. The CDR3 coding sequence is TGTGCCAGTAGTAGGGAGTCCTACAATGAGCAGTTCTTC. This encodes CASSRESYNEQFF.

The genes are TRBV5-1 and TRBJ1-6; D is unresolved. V lost 4 bases to trimming and J lost 0 bases, with 5 bases between them. Germline V gives CDR1 SGHRS, CDR2 YFSETQ. CDR3 size: 14 residues. CDR3 sequence (DNA): TGCGCCAGCAGCCAATTCTCCTATAATTCACCCCTCCACTTT. It codes for CASSQFSYNSPLHF.

The J gene is TRBJ2-5, the V gene TRBV12-5; D ambiguous. Germline CDR1 reads LGHNT; CDR2 reads FRNRAP. V lost 7 bases to trimming and J lost 4 bases, with 13 bases between them. The CDR3 has 13 amino acids. The CDR3 DNA follows: TGTGCTAGTGCTTCTCTTGAGGCAGAGACCCAGTACTTC. Translation gives CASASLEAETQYF. Full variable domain (missing parts from reference TRBV12-5 and TRBJ2-5): DARVTQTPRHKVTEMGQEVTMRCQPILGHNTVFWYRQTMMQGLELLAYFRNRAPLDDSGMPKDRFSAEMPDATLATLKIQPSEPRDSAVYFCASASLEAETQYFGPGTRLLVL.

The J gene is TRBJ1-1, the V gene TRBV7-3; TRBD1 matches at 7 bases. Trimming removed 1 base from V and 1 base from J; junction bases left unmatched: 12. Germline CDR1 reads SGHTA; CDR2 reads FQGTGA. The CDR3 sequence is 18 residues long. This CDR3 is CASSLRQGELIGNTEAFF. CDR3 nucleotides: TGTGCCAGCAGCTTAAGGCAGGGGGAATTGATTGGGAACACTGAAGCTTTCTTT.

The rearrangement uses TRBV5-1 and TRBJ1-5; a possible D gene is TRBD1 (5 bases). The CDR3 length is 16 residues. CDR1 is SGHRS and CDR2 is YFSETQ in the germline V gene. Trimming left V 4 bases short and J 0 bases short, with 14 bases between. The CDR3 loop reads CASSPTHRYSNQPQHF. In DNA form, the CDR3 reads TGCGCCAGCAGCCCAACTCACAGGTATAGCAATCAGCCCCAGCATTTT. Combining the CDR3 with reference TRBV5-1 and TRBJ1-5 gives the whole variable domain KAGVTQTPRYLIKTRGQQVTLSCSPISGHRSVSWYQQTPGQGLQFLFEYFSETQRNKGNFPGRFSGRQFSNSRSEMNVSTLELGDSALYLCASSPTHRYSNQPQHFGDGTRLSIL.

This clone was seen only a few times. V and J are TRBV2 and TRBJ2-7; possible D gene TRBD2, 5 bases. The V and J ends lost 6 bases and 7 bases respectively, with 10 bases between them. CDR3 length: 11 amino acids. Germline loops: CDR1 SNHLY, CDR2 FYNNEI. The CDR3 loop reads CASRYSGEQYF. DNA for the CDR3: TGTGCCAGCAGGTATTCGGGGGAGCAGTACTTC.

The V call is TRBV2, the J call TRBJ2-3; the D gene is possibly TRBD1 (6 bases). The germline gives CDR1 SNHLY, CDR2 FYNNEI. Trimming left V 6 bases short and J 4 bases short, with 8 bases between. CDR3 length: 12 amino acids. CDR3 sequence (DNA): TGTGCCAGCAGGTCAGGGGCAGATACGCAGTATTTT. This translates into CASRSGADTQYF. The complete variable domain, with remaining parts taken from reference TRBV2 and TRBJ2-3, reads EPEVTQTPSHQVTQMGQEVILRCVPISNHLYFYWYRQILGQKVEFLVSFYNNEISEKSEIFDDQFSVERPDGSNFTLKIRSTKLEDSAMYFCASRSGADTQYFGPGTRLTVL.

V usage is TRBV27 and J usage is TRBJ2-7, with 9 bases lining up with TRBD1. Germline V gene lookup returns CDR1 MNHEY and CDR2 SMNVEV (reference sequence). J gave up 4 bases and V 8 bases, and 12 bases lay outside the gene matches. The CDR3 has 15 residues. CDR3 DNA sequence: TGTGCCAGCTTCCCCCGGACAGGGGTCAGGTACGAGCAGTACTTC. Protein product: CASFPRTGVRYEQYF.

V and J are TRBV3-1 (or the pseudogene TRBV3-2) and TRBJ1-2, with 8 bases that match TRBD1. J gave up 4 bases and V 4 bases, and 11 bases lay outside the gene matches. The CDR3 has 16 amino acids. Germline V gives CDR1 LGHDT, CDR2 YNNKEL (reference sequence). The CDR3 spells CASSPRAGGFGYGYTF. In nucleotides, the CDR3 is TGTGCCAGCAGCCCGAGGGCAGGGGGCTTTGGCTATGGCTACACCTTC.

The chain combines TRBV5-4 with TRBJ1-1; TRBD1 is a possible D gene (6 bases). Germline values: CDR1 SGHNT, CDR2 YYREEE (reference sequence). The germline V and J ends were trimmed by 4 bases and 1 base, with 17 bases remaining between them. This CDR3 spans 16 amino acids. CDR3 in DNA: TGTGCCAGCAGCCGAGGGACACGGGGCGAGAACACTGAAGCTTTCTTT. Protein sequence: CASSRGTRGENTEAFF. The full variable domain, its missing parts supplied by reference TRBV5-4 and TRBJ1-1, is ETGVTQSPTHLIKTRGQQVTLRCSSQSGHNTVSWYQQALGQGPQFIFQYYREEENGRGNFPPRFSGLQFPNYSSELNVNALELDDSALYLCASSRGTRGENTEAFFGQGTRLTVV.

This chain connects TRBV7-2 to TRBJ2-2; TRBD2 aligns across 14 bases. With V trimmed by 3 bases and J by 2 bases, 8 bases remained unmatched. The CDR3 extends over 19 amino acids. Germline V gives CDR1 SGHTA, CDR2 FQGNSA. CDR3 nucleotides: TGTGCCAGCAGCTTCCTCCTCGGACTAGCGGGGGGAAACACCGGGGAGCTGTTTTTT. Translation gives CASSFLLGLAGGNTGELFF. The whole variable domain, filled in from reference TRBV7-2 and TRBJ2-2, reads GAGVSQSPSNKVTEKGKDVELRCDPISGHTALYWYRQSLGQGLEFLIYFQGNSAPDKSGLPSDRFSAERTGGSVSTLTIQRTQQEDSAVYLCASSFLLGLAGGNTGELFFGEGSRLTVL.